These 10 T cell receptor beta chains share one sample of origin, sequenced in a study of identical twins. TCRdb reprocessed the 5' RACE reads with MiXCR, giving one entry per CDR3 protein. The repertoire holds around 490,000 distinct CDR3 sequences, with roughly an eighth as singletons. These data also featured in a second study, about yellow fever vaccine responses in identical twins.

What was sequenced was CD4+ T cells sorted from blood. These receptors were obtained from a woman between 18 and 29 years old in good health.

This clonotype was counted only a few times. This sequence joins TRBV5-1 and TRBJ2-5; D might be TRBD2 (5 bases). The germline V and J ends were trimmed by 1 base and 5 bases, with 15 bases remaining between them. The V gene's germline CDR1 is SGHRS and CDR2 YFSETQ. This CDR3 is built from 15 residues. As DNA, the CDR3 is TGCGCCAGCAGCTTGATTGGGCTAACGGGGGAGACCCAGTACTTC. Amino acids: CASSLIGLTGETQYF.

DNA for the CDR3: TGCAGCATTCGGGGGGTCTCCTACGAGCAGTACTTC. It yields the protein CSIRGVSYEQYF. V gene TRBV29-1 combines with J gene TRBJ2-7; 7 positions match TRBD2. Germline values: CDR1 SQVTM, CDR2 ANQGSEA. CDR3 size: 12 residues. The trim removed 8 bases at V and 0 bases at J, leaving 4 bases unmatched.

A note on this clonotype: This may come from a read error, since a much larger clone is one base off. The chain employs TRBV12-3 or TRBV12-4 and TRBJ2-7, with TRBD1 matching over 7 bases. This CDR3 comprises 14 residues. V dropped 4 bases and J dropped 2; count of bases not matched to a gene: 5. The DNA of the CDR3 is TGTGCCAGCAGTTCGACAGGGACCCCCTACGAGCAGTACTTC. Protein: CASSSTGTPYEQYF.

The chain has TRBV7-2 and TRBJ2-5; D unclear. The V gene's germline CDR1 is SGHTA and CDR2 FQGNSA. This CDR3 comprises 16 residues. The V end lost 1 base, the J end lost 1 base, and 13 bases lay between the germline ends. Here the CDR3 DNA reads TGTGCCAGCAGCTTAGGATCCGCGAGTACCCAAGAGACCCAGTACTTC. Its translation is CASSLGSASTQETQYF.

There are a few counts of this clonotype. J is TRBJ2-7 and V is TRBV5-1, with D hard to call. Germline CDR1 reads SGHRS; CDR2 reads YFSETQ. The germline V and J ends were trimmed by 0 bases and 0 bases, with 7 bases remaining between them. CDR3 length: 14 residues. CDR3 protein: CASSLATNSYEQYF. CDR3 nucleotide sequence: TGCGCCAGCAGCTTGGCAACCAACTCCTACGAGCAGTACTTC.

This clonotype was counted only a few times. The chain has TRBV4-3 and TRBJ2-1; 8 nucleotides align to TRBD1. This CDR3 has 16 residues. The trim removed 4 bases at V and 4 bases at J, leaving 9 bases unmatched. The germline V gene has CDR1 LGHNA and CDR2 YSLEER. The CDR3 is CASSRKGQGAYNEQFF. Here the CDR3 DNA reads TGCGCCAGCAGCCGGAAGGGGCAGGGGGCGTACAATGAGCAGTTCTTC.

This clonotype occurred a few times. This chain links TRBV7-6 with TRBJ1-5; D is undetermined. CDR1 and CDR2 from the germline V gene are SGHVS and FNYEAQ. The V gene lost 0 bases and the J gene lost 5 bases, with 11 bases spanning the gap. The CDR3 spans 15 residues. CDR3 sequence: CASSLANGWDQPQHF. The DNA for the CDR3 is TGTGCCAGCAGCTTAGCAAATGGGTGGGATCAGCCCCAGCATTTT.

This clonotype was found a few times. V gene TRBV6-5 combines with J gene TRBJ2-5; D is unresolved. CDR1 is MNHEY and CDR2 is SVGAGI in the germline V gene. The CDR3 covers 15 residues. V dropped 0 bases and J dropped 1 base, with 9 bases sitting between them. The CDR3 protein is CASSYSAAAQETQYF. CDR3 DNA: TGTGCCAGCAGTTACTCGGCCGCTGCCCAAGAGACCCAGTACTTC.

This clonotype was seen many times. The rearrangement joins TRBV5-1 to TRBJ1-1; D may be TRBD1 (5 bases). Germline-derived CDR1 and CDR2 are SGHRS and YFSETQ. The length of the CDR3 is 15 residues. Trimming took 4 bases from V and 1 from J, leaving 14 bases between them. In DNA, the CDR3 is TGCGCCAGCAGCCCCCTTACGGGGCCGAACACTGAAGCTTTCTTT. It translates to CASSPLTGPNTEAFF.

Many counts were recorded for this clonotype. The chain recombines TRBV7-9 with TRBJ1-1; D is possibly TRBD1 (5 bases). The germline gives CDR1 SEHNR, CDR2 FQNEAQ (reference sequence). The germline V and J ends were trimmed by 2 bases and 1 base, with 8 bases remaining between them. This CDR3 is 14 amino acids long. CDR3 nucleotides: TGTGCCAGCAGCTTACTACAGGAGAACACTGAAGCTTTCTTT. Amino acids: CASSLLQENTEAFF. The whole variable domain, remainder taken from reference TRBV7-9 and TRBJ1-1, is DTGVSQNPRHKITKRGQNVTFRCDPISEHNRLYWYRQTLGQGPEFLTYFQNEAQLEKSRLLSDRFSAERPKGSFSTLEIQRTEQGDSAMYLCASSLLQENTEAFFGQGTRLTVV.